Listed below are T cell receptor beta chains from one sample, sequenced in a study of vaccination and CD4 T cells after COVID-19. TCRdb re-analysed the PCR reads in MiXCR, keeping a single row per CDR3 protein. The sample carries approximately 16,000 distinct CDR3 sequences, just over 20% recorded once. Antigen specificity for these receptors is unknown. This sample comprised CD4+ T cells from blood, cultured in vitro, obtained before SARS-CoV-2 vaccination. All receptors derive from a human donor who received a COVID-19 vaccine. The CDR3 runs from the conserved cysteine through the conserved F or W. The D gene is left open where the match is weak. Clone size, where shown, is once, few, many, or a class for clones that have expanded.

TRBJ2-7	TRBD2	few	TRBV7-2	CASSLGLGTSGTYEQYF	TGTGCCAGCAGCTTAGGACTAGGGACTAGCGGAACCTACGAGCAGTACTTC
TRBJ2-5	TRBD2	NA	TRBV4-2	CASSQEGGFGGGTETQYF	TGTGCCAGCAGCCAAGAGGGCGGGTTTGGCGGGGGGACGGAGACCCAGTACTTC
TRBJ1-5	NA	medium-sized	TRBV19	CASRTWESNQPQHF	TGTGCCAGTAGAACTTGGGAAAGCAATCAGCCCCAGCATTTT
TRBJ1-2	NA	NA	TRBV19	CASSIWGGGYTF	TGTGCCAGTAGTATATGGGGAGGAGGCTACACCTTC
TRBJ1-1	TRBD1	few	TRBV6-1	CASSVHRGLNTEAFF	TGTGCCAGCAGTGTGCACAGGGGGCTGAACACTGAAGCTTTCTTT
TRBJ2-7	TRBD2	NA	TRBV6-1	CASSRSGDPYEQYF	TGTGCCAGCAGTAGGAGCGGGGATCCCTACGAGCAGTACTTC
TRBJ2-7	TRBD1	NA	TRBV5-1	CASSGQGAYEQYF	TGCGCCAGCAGCGGACAGGGGGCCTACGAGCAGTACTTC
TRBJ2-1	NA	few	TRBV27	CASSFRGSYYNEQFF	TGTGCCAGCAGTTTCAGGGGTTCTTACTACAATGAGCAGTTCTTC
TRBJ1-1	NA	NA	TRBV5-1	CASSSLTGNAEAFF	TGCGCCAGCAGCTCCTTAACAGGGAACGCTGAAGCTTTCTTT
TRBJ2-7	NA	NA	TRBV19	CASSSTGSYEQYF	TGTGCCAGTAGTTCTACAGGGAGCTACGAGCAGTACTTC
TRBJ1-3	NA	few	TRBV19	CASSMGETSGNTIYF	TGTGCCAGTAGTATGGGAGAGACCTCTGGAAACACCATATATTTT
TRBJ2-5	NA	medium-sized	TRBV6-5	CASSFGIQETQYF	TGTGCCAGCAGTTTCGGGATTCAAGAGACCCAGTACTTC
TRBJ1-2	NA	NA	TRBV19	CASMPRPNYGYTF	TGTGCCAGTATGCCACGACCTAACTATGGCTACACCTTC
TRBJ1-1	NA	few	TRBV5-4	CASSPSKGHRSNTEAFF	TGTGCCAGCAGCCCATCCAAAGGTCACAGATCGAACACTGAAGCTTTCTTT
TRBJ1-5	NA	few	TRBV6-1	CASSEIYSNQPQHF	TGTGCCAGCAGTGAAATATATAGCAATCAGCCCCAGCATTTT
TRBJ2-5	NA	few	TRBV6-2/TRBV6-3	CASSYFRVGETQYF	TGTGCCAGCAGTTATTTTAGGGTTGGAGAGACCCAGTACTTC
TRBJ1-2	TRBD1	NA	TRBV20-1	CSAPRSRQGRGYTF	TGCAGTGCTCCTCGCAGCCGACAGGGGAGAGGCTACACCTTC
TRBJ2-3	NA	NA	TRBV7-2	CASSSLATPTDTQYF	TGTGCCAGCAGCTCCCTAGCTACCCCCACAGATACGCAGTATTTT
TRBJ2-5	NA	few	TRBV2	CASSEVLQETQYF	TGTGCCAGCAGTGAGGTATTACAAGAGACCCAGTACTTC
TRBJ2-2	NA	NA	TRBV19	CASSIGQTNTGELFF	TGTGCCAGTAGTATTGGGCAGACGAACACCGGGGAGCTGTTTTTT
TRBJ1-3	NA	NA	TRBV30	CAWAKGSSGNTIYF	TGTGCCTGGGCTAAAGGTAGCTCTGGAAACACCATATATTTT
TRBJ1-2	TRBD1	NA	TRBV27	CASRPSGTGHGYTF	TGTGCCAGCCGCCCCTCCGGGACAGGTCATGGCTACACCTTC
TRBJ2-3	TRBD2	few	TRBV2	CASSEAPLAGGTDTQYF	TGTGCCAGCAGTGAAGCGCCCCTAGCGGGGGGGACAGATACGCAGTATTTT
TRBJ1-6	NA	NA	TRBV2	CASGKEHNSPLHF	TGTGCCAGTGGGAAGGAACATAATTCACCCCTCCACTTT
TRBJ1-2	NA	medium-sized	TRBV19	CASSIDAFDGGYTF	TGTGCCAGTAGTATAGACGCCTTCGACGGTGGCTACACCTTC
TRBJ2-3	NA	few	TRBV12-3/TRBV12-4	CASSSQWNTQYF	TGTGCCAGCAGTTCGCAATGGAATACGCAGTATTTT
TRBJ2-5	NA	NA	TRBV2	CASRLGAEETQYF	TGTGCCAGCCGACTTGGGGCAGAAGAGACCCAGTACTTC
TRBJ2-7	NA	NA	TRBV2	CASSRAMTYEQYF	TGTGCCAGCAGCCGGGCTATGACCTACGAGCAGTACTTC
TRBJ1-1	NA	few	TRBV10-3	CAISREVRGEAFF	TGTGCCATCAGCAGGGAGGTGAGAGGGGAAGCTTTCTTT
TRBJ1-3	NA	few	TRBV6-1	CASRGRQARSGNTIYF	TGTGCCAGCAGGGGGAGACAGGCCCGCTCTGGAAACACCATATATTTT